This T cell receptor (beta chain) was captured in a study of T cell clonotyping in hematopoietic cell transplantation. Background on the study: Cytoreduction preceded collection of pretransplant recipient samples. Study-wide results and caveats: After transplant, recipient diversity fell while pathologically expanded clonotypes grew through day 180.

Documented time point: recipient sample about 28 days before transplant, after cytoreduction. Samples: about 28 days before transplant, then days 30, 100 and 180 after. Some clones are missing from TCRdb's copy, which holds only in-frame ones; the method was immunoSEQ multiplex PCR. This table has about 80,000 clones, 96% appearing once. As to this clone: What it binds is unknown.

With 5 bases clipped from V and 6 bases from J, the junction kept 7 bases outside the gene matches. Germline CDR1 LNHNV, CDR2 YYDKDF (reference sequence). The CDR3 loop spans 14 amino acids. The rearrangement joins TRBV15 to TRBJ2-7, with 10 bases that match TRBD1. This receptor was obtained from a woman aged 45-65 years with acute myeloid leukemia. Some clones in this sample may be carry-over from other donors' samples. Sample: peripheral blood mononuclear cells, taken before stem cell transplant. CDR3 residues: CATSVRDRGGEQYF. The CDR3 DNA is TGTGCCACCAGCGTCCGGGACAGGGGAGGCGAGCAGTACTTC.